The 13 T cell receptor beta chains listed next were all sequenced from one sample in a study of identical twins. TCRdb processed the 5' RACE reads anew with MiXCR; each CDR3 protein has one entry. The data show roughly 200,000 distinct CDR3 sequences, 15% seen once. These data were also reused for a study on T cells expressing NK-cell markers.

Input material: CD8+ T cells sorted from blood. These receptors were taken from a woman aged 18-29 years in good health.

This clonotype was seen a handful of times. The chain employs TRBV9 and TRBJ2-2; D gene uncertain. This CDR3 spans 12 amino acids. The germline V gene has CDR1 SGDLS and CDR2 YYNGEE. The ends were cut back, 3 bases at V and 5 bases at J, with 5 bases in the middle. CDR3 sequence (DNA): TGTGCCAGCAGCGGGGATACCGGGGAGCTGTTTTTT. This gives the protein CASSGDTGELFF.

The genes are TRBV5-5 and TRBJ2-7; tentatively, D is TRBD1 (6 bases). CDR3 length equals 14 residues. Trimming stripped 6 bases from V and 7 bases from J, with 20 bases between. The germline gives CDR1 SGHKS, CDR2 YYEKEE (reference sequence). CDR3 nucleotides: TGTGCCAGCAACCCCCTAGCAGGGGTGGAAGAGCAGTACTTC. Encoded protein: CASNPLAGVEEQYF. Supplemented by reference TRBV5-5 and TRBJ2-7, the full variable domain reads DAGVTQSPTHLIKTRGQQVTLRCSPISGHKSVSWYQQVLGQGPQFIFQYYEKEERGRGNFPDRFSARQFPNYSSELNVNALLLGDSALYLCASNPLAGVEEQYFGPGTRLTVT.

This clonotype was seen only a few times. The gene calls are TRBV10-3 and TRBJ1-1; 7 nucleotides match TRBD1. Germline assignment: CDR1 ENHRY and CDR2 SYGVKD. With V trimmed by 7 bases and J by 5 bases, 4 bases remained unmatched. CDR3 size: 12 residues. The CDR3: CAIKATGTEAFF. Here the CDR3 DNA reads TGTGCCATCAAGGCGACAGGGACTGAAGCTTTCTTT.

This chain links TRBV19 with TRBJ2-6; D ambiguous. CDR1 and CDR2 (germline): LNHDA, SQIVND (reference sequence). The CDR3 contains 14 residues. The V end lost 10 bases, the J end lost 4 bases, and 14 bases lay between the germline ends. The CDR3 is CATLRVPGANVLTF. CDR3 nucleotide sequence: TGTGCCACCCTGAGAGTCCCCGGGGCCAACGTCCTGACTTTC.

The chain joins TRBV9 to TRBJ2-7; D call uncertain. The germline CDR1 and CDR2 sequences are SGDLS and YYNGEE. V was pared by 4 bases and J by 3 bases, with 14 bases between. The CDR3 is 14 amino acids. CDR3 DNA: TGTGCCAGCAGCTTAGCAGACACTTTCTACGAGCAGTACTTC. As protein: CASSLADTFYEQYF. Variable domain in full (rest from reference TRBV9 and TRBJ2-7): DSGVTQTPKHLITATGQRVTLRCSPRSGDLSVYWYQQSLDQGLQFLIQYYNGEERAKGNILERFSAQQFPDLHSELNLSSLELGDSALYFCASSLADTFYEQYFGPGTRLTVT.

This chain links TRBV6-2 or TRBV6-3 with TRBJ2-1; D ambiguous. The CDR3 spans 13 residues. Germline V gene lookup returns CDR1 MNHEY and CDR2 SVGEGT. V lost 2 bases to trimming and J lost 6 bases, with 8 bases between them. The CDR3 nucleotides are TGTGCCAGCAGTTACGGCTCAGTCAATGAGCAGTTCTTC. Protein: CASSYGSVNEQFF.

This chain links TRBV12-3 or TRBV12-4 with TRBJ1-1; TRBD1 is a possible D gene (6 bases). Trimming stripped 7 bases from V and 0 bases from J, with 12 bases between. CDR3 length: 14 amino acids. The CDR3 DNA is TGTGCCAGCAACCCAGGGGACATGAACACTGAAGCTTTCTTT. Translation: CASNPGDMNTEAFF.

At least ten counts were recorded for this clonotype. J is TRBJ1-6 and V is TRBV12-3 or TRBV12-4; weak D call: TRBD1 (5 bases). The CDR3 has 17 residues. The V gene lost 5 bases and the J gene lost 14 bases, with 28 bases spanning the gap. The CDR3 coding sequence is TGTGCCAGCAGTCCTAGGGACCTACTAAAAGGGAATGGGGCCCTCCACTTT. This encodes CASSPRDLLKGNGALHF.

The table lists this clonotype with a few counts. The CDR3 DNA reads as TGTGCCAGCAGTTTACTAACAGGGGTCCAGTCCGAGCAGTACTTC. The encoded protein is CASSLLTGVQSEQYF. The rearrangement uses TRBV27 and TRBJ2-7; 7 positions match TRBD1. Unmatched junction bases numbered 10, after V lost 2 bases and J lost 6 bases. The germline V gene encodes CDR1 MNHEY and CDR2 SMNVEV (reference sequence). The CDR3 sequence is 15 residues long.

The V gene is TRBV12-3 or TRBV12-4, the J gene TRBJ1-1; D is possibly TRBD1 (6 bases). CDR3 size: 16 residues. V gave up 7 bases and J gave up 1 base, with 19 bases separating them. CDR3 sequence reads: CASTSWDNSPNTEAFF. In DNA, the CDR3 is TGTGCCAGCACCTCCTGGGACAACTCTCCGAACACTGAAGCTTTCTTT.

V and J are TRBV7-6 and TRBJ2-1, with a tentative D call TRBD2 (6 bases). The CDR3 consists of 15 residues. Germline V gene data show CDR1 as SGHVS and CDR2 as FNYEAQ. Trimming shortened V by 5 bases and J by 4 bases, and 15 bases separated the two germline ends. CDR3 in amino acids: CASSRGSRGYNEQFF. The DNA of the CDR3 is TGTGCCAGCAGCCGAGGGTCGCGGGGATACAATGAGCAGTTCTTC. Variable domain in full (rest from reference TRBV7-6 and TRBJ2-1): GAGVSQSPRYKVTKRGQDVALRCDPISGHVSLYWYRQALGQGPEFLTYFNYEAQQDKSGLPNDRFSAERPEGSISTLTIQRTEQRDSAMYRCASSRGSRGYNEQFFGPGTRLTVL.

This clonotype was counted at least ten times. The CDR3 bases are TGCAGCGCTAGTGGAAACTATGGCTACACCTTC. Protein: CSASGNYGYTF. The J gene is TRBJ1-2, the V gene TRBV29-1; D call uncertain. Trimming removed 7 bases from V and 2 bases from J, with 8 bases in between. CDR1 is SQVTM and CDR2 is ANQGSEA in the germline V gene. CDR3 size: 11 residues. The variable domain in full, with the rest retrieved from reference TRBV29-1 and TRBJ1-2, is SAVISQKPSRDICQRGTSLTIQCQVDSQVTMMFWYRQQPGQSLTLIATANQGSEATYESGFVIDKFPISRPNLTFSTLTVSNMSPEDSSIYLCSASGNYGYTFGSGTRLTVV.

The chain is built from TRBV20-1 and TRBJ2-1; TRBD1 agrees at 9 bases. Germline V CDR1 and CDR2: DFQATT, SNEGSKA (reference sequence). The ends lost 0 bases at V and 0 bases at J; junction bases unmatched: 15. The CDR3 runs 20 residues. The CDR3 DNA reads as TGCAGTGCTAGAGACCCGTATGGACAGGGGAGCATGGACTCCTACAATGAGCAGTTCTTC. It encodes CSARDPYGQGSMDSYNEQFF.